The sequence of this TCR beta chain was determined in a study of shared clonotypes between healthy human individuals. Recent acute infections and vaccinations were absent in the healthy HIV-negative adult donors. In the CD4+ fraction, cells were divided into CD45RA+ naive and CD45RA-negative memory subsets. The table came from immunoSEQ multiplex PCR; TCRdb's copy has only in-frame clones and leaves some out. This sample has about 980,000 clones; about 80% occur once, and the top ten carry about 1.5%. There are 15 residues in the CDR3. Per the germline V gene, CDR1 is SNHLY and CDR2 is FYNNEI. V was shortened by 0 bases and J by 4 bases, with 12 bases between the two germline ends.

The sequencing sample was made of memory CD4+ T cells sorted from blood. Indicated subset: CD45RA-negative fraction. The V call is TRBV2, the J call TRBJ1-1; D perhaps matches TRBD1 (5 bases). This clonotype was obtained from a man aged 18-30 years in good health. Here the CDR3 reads CASSEAQGFGTEAFF. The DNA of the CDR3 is TGTGCCAGCAGTGAAGCGCAGGGTTTCGGCACTGAAGCTTTCTTT.